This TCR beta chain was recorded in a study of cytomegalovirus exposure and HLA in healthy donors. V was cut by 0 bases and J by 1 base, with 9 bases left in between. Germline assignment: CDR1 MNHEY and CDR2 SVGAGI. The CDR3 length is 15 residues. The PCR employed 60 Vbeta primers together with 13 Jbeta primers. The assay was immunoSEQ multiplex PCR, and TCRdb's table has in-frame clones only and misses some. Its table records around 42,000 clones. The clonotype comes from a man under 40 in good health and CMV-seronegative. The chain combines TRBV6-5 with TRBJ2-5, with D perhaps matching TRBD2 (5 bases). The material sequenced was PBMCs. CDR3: CASSYSVGVQETQYF. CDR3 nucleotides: TGTGCCAGCAGTTACTCAGTGGGAGTCCAAGAGACCCAGTACTTC.